This TCR beta chain was identified during a study of graft-versus-host responses after intestinal transplantation. Across the whole study: Uniformly, recipients were administered anti-thymocyte globulin induction with subsequent tacrolimus and steroids for about 3 years. Study results and caveats: Some patients had graft-donor T cell macrochimerism, and their allografts showed high graft-versus-host to host-versus-graft clonal ratios. Present in recipient marrow, GvH clones included some that appeared first in ileum or blood.

Sequencing used immunoSEQ multiplex PCR; TCRdb keeps in-frame clones, though not all of them. The sample contains roughly 97,000 clones, 75% to 95% of which appear only once. A note on this clone: Antigen specificity is unknown.

The TCR originated in a human patient who received an intestinal transplant, so some T cells may come from the graft donor. Sequencing was performed on PBMCs, taken roughly 450 days after intestinal transplant.

The DNA of the CDR3 is TGCGCCAGCAGTCAACAGGGAGAACTCTTTATCGGCTACACCTTC. Translated: CASSQQGELFIGYTF. The chain recombines TRBV10-1 with TRBJ1-2; TRBD1 is a possible D gene (6 bases). Germline-derived CDR1 and CDR2 are WNHNN and SYGVQD (reference sequence). Trimming removed 5 bases from V and 8 bases from J, with 21 bases in between. The CDR3 contains 15 residues.